A selection of T cell receptor beta chains follows, all from one sample in a study of a mutant IDH1 vaccine in newly diagnosed glioma. Sequenced by immunoSEQ multiplex PCR; TCRdb stores in-frame clones only, minus some. The sample has 50,000 or so clones; around 80% are singletons. These receptors lack a known antigen. This material consisted of PBMCs, taken from a glioma patient whose treatment included an IDH1 peptide vaccine. The receptors were gathered from a woman in her thirties or forties with glioma. Each CDR3 is given with its conserved first and last residue. A D gene is named only where the DNA matches it firmly. Not every row has a clone size; where given, it reads once, few, many or a size class.

v_call: TRBV9; d_call: .; j_call: TRBJ2-5; clone_size: .; cdr3_aa: CASSVIDSQETQYF; cdr3_nt: TGTGCCAGCAGCGTAATTGACAGCCAAGAGACCCAGTACTTC
v_call: TRBV7-6; d_call: .; j_call: TRBJ1-3; clone_size: .; cdr3_aa: CASTPTPNSGNTIYF; cdr3_nt: TGTGCCAGCACCCCAACCCCAAACTCTGGAAACACCATATATTTT
v_call: TRBV7-9; d_call: .; j_call: TRBJ2-1; clone_size: .; cdr3_aa: CASITAGTYNEQFF; cdr3_nt: TGTGCCAGCATCACGGCGGGGACCTACAATGAGCAGTTCTTC
v_call: TRBV6-5; d_call: .; j_call: TRBJ2-3; clone_size: .; cdr3_aa: CASSYGAGPTDTQYF; cdr3_nt: TGTGCCAGCAGTTACGGTGCAGGGCCCACAGATACGCAGTATTTT
v_call: TRBV2; d_call: .; j_call: TRBJ2-7; clone_size: few; cdr3_aa: CASSESSLTPYEQYF; cdr3_nt: TGTGCCAGCAGTGAGAGTTCCCTGACGCCCTACGAGCAGTACTTC
v_call: TRBV18; d_call: TRBD1; j_call: TRBJ1-2; clone_size: .; cdr3_aa: CASSPTGTVDGYTF; cdr3_nt: TGTGCCAGCTCACCGACAGGGACGGTGGATGGCTACACCTTC
v_call: TRBV29-1; d_call: .; j_call: TRBJ1-1; clone_size: few; cdr3_aa: CSVVPLNTEAFF; cdr3_nt: TGCAGCGTTGTACCCCTTAACACTGAAGCTTTCTTT
v_call: TRBV9; d_call: TRBD2; j_call: TRBJ2-5; clone_size: once; cdr3_aa: CASSATSGGPQTQYF; cdr3_nt: TGTGCCAGCAGCGCGACTAGCGGGGGGCCCCAGACCCAGTACTTC
v_call: TRBV25-1; d_call: .; j_call: TRBJ1-1; clone_size: .; cdr3_aa: CASSFTGRTEAFF; cdr3_nt: TGTGCCAGCTCGTTCACCGGCCGGACTGAAGCTTTCTTT
v_call: TRBV27; d_call: .; j_call: TRBJ1-2; clone_size: .; cdr3_aa: CASSPALANYGYTF; cdr3_nt: TGTGCCAGCAGTCCAGCCTTAGCTAACTATGGCTACACCTTC
v_call: TRBV7-9; d_call: .; j_call: TRBJ2-4; clone_size: .; cdr3_aa: CASSSTGHLKNIQYF; cdr3_nt: TGTGCCAGCAGCTCAACGGGACACCTAAAAAACATTCAGTACTTC
v_call: TRBV28; d_call: .; j_call: TRBJ1-5; clone_size: few; cdr3_aa: CASRRYSNQPQHF; cdr3_nt: TGTGCCAGCAGGCGTTATAGCAATCAGCCCCAGCATTTT
v_call: TRBV15; d_call: TRBD2; j_call: TRBJ2-5; clone_size: .; cdr3_aa: CATSRSLAGGLETQYF; cdr3_nt: TGTGCCACCAGCAGAAGTCTAGCGGGGGGGCTAGAGACCCAGTACTTC
v_call: TRBV6-6; d_call: .; j_call: TRBJ2-7; clone_size: .; cdr3_aa: CASSRTGLRSYEQYF; cdr3_nt: TGTGCCAGCAGTCGTACGGGACTCCGCTCCTACGAGCAGTACTTC
v_call: TRBV5-6; d_call: TRBD1; j_call: TRBJ2-5; clone_size: .; cdr3_aa: CASSEPTGKETQYF; cdr3_nt: TGTGCCAGCAGCGAGCCGACAGGGAAAGAGACCCAGTACTTC
v_call: TRBV4-2; d_call: TRBD2; j_call: TRBJ2-7; clone_size: .; cdr3_aa: CASSQEGLVSRYEQYF; cdr3_nt: TGTGCCAGCAGCCAAGAAGGACTAGTTTCTAGGTACGAGCAGTACTTC
v_call: TRBV7-2; d_call: .; j_call: TRBJ1-2; clone_size: .; cdr3_aa: CASSLRLAGTLYGYTF; cdr3_nt: TGTGCCAGCAGCTTAAGGTTAGCAGGGACCCTCTATGGCTACACCTTC
v_call: TRBV6-4; d_call: TRBD2; j_call: TRBJ2-2; clone_size: .; cdr3_aa: CASSERLADYTGELFF; cdr3_nt: TGTGCCAGCAGTGAACGACTAGCGGACTACACCGGGGAGCTGTTTTTT
v_call: TRBV7-9; d_call: .; j_call: TRBJ1-5; clone_size: .; cdr3_aa: CASSSPDQPQHF; cdr3_nt: TGTGCCAGCAGCTCACCCGATCAGCCCCAGCATTTT
v_call: TRBV19; d_call: TRBD1; j_call: TRBJ1-1; clone_size: .; cdr3_aa: CASSTTHRGVSPEAFF; cdr3_nt: TGTGCCAGTAGTACCACACACAGGGGGGTCTCCCCTGAAGCTTTCTTT
v_call: TRBV7-9; d_call: .; j_call: TRBJ2-2; clone_size: .; cdr3_aa: CASSFRAYTGELFF; cdr3_nt: TGTGCCAGCAGCTTCAGGGCGTACACCGGGGAGCTGTTTTTT
v_call: TRBV19; d_call: .; j_call: TRBJ1-1; clone_size: .; cdr3_aa: CASSQTGNTEAFF; cdr3_nt: TGTGCCAGTAGTCAGACAGGGAACACTGAAGCTTTCTTT
v_call: TRBV30; d_call: TRBD1; j_call: TRBJ2-3; clone_size: .; cdr3_aa: CAWSAGTATTDTQYF; cdr3_nt: TGTGCCTGGAGTGCCGGGACAGCGACGACAGATACGCAGTATTTT
v_call: TRBV5-1; d_call: TRBD2; j_call: TRBJ2-3; clone_size: .; cdr3_aa: CASFPGASGSTDTQYF; cdr3_nt: TGCGCCAGCTTTCCGGGGGCTAGCGGGAGCACAGATACGCAGTATTTT
v_call: TRBV5-8; d_call: .; j_call: TRBJ1-5; clone_size: .; cdr3_aa: CASRWQGYQPQHF; cdr3_nt: TGTGCCAGCAGGTGGCAGGGTTATCAGCCCCAGCATTTT